Reported below is one TCR beta chain. Its antigen is not known. TCR beta libraries were built with iRepertoire HTBI primers and Arm-PCR of CDR3 regions. TCRdb redid the calling of the multiplex PCR reads with MiXCR, one entry per CDR3 protein. The sample consists of about 660,000 distinct CDR3 sequences, approximately 31% of them appearing once. The trim removed 1 base at V and 0 bases at J, leaving 11 bases unmatched. This CDR3 has 20 residues. CDR1 LNHNV and CDR2 YYDKDF come from the germline V gene (reference sequence). This entry comes from a study of regulatory T cells in long-lasting Graves disease. Study findings and constraints: More public clonotypes were shared by persistent patients (approximately 3,000) than by new patients (around 990). Newly diagnosed disease favored TRBV20-1 and TRBJ2-1 over persistent disease.

Noted time point: persistent/refractory GD, antithyroid drugs over 5 years with positive TRAb. The TCR library was made from RNA extracted from PBMCs. Diagnosing Graves' disease relied on the American Thyroid Association guidelines. The chain recombines TRBV15 with TRBJ2-6; 8 positions match TRBD2. Material: peripheral blood mononuclear cells (PBMCs), obtained when the disease was refractory, from a patient treated with antithyroid drugs. The TCR sequence derives from a female donor with Graves disease. In DNA, the CDR3 is TGTGCCACCAGCAGAGTGACAGCGGGAGCCTTTCGCTCTGGGGCCAACGTCCTGACTTTC. Encoded protein: CATSRVTAGAFRSGANVLTF.